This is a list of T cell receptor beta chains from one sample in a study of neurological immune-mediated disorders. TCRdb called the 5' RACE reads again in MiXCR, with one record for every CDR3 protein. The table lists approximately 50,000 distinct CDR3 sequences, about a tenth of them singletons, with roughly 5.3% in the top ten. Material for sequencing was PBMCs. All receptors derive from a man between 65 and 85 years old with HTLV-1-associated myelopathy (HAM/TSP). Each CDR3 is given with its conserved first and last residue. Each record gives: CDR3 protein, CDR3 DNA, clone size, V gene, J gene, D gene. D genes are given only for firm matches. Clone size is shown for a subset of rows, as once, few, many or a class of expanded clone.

CSASYGGPGTEAFF	TGCAGTGCTAGTTATGGGGGGCCGGGCACTGAAGCTTTCTTT	many	TRBV20-1	TRBJ1-1	NA
CASSQDPVLNTQYF	TGTGCCAGCAGCCAAGATCCGGTCCTAAATACGCAGTATTTT	many	TRBV3-1	TRBJ2-3	NA
CASSSRQANTGELFF	TGTGCCAGCAGCTCCCGACAGGCGAACACCGGGGAGCTGTTTTTT	many	TRBV7-9	TRBJ2-2	NA
CASSTAGGVGYEQYF	TGCGCCAGCAGCACGGCTGGGGGAGTAGGCTACGAGCAGTACTTC	many	TRBV5-1	TRBJ2-7	NA
CASSLETSGTTSEQYF	TGCGCCAGCAGCTTGGAAACTAGCGGGACAACCTCCGAGCAGTACTTC	NA	TRBV5-1	TRBJ2-7	TRBD2
CASSDRGRIDEQYF	TGTGCCAGCAGCGACAGGGGGCGCATTGACGAGCAGTACTTC	few	TRBV27	TRBJ2-7	TRBD1
CASSPSGSYYNEQFF	TGTGCCAGCAGCCCTAGCGGGTCCTATTACAATGAGCAGTTCTTC	many	TRBV14	TRBJ2-1	TRBD2
CASSPHRAGGNTIYF	TGTGCCAGCAGCCCGCACAGGGCGGGGGGAAACACCATATATTTT	medium-sized	TRBV7-2	TRBJ1-3	NA
CASSQEEAASGIQVIDYEQYF	TGCGCCAGCAGCCAAGAAGAGGCGGCAAGCGGCATTCAAGTCATCGACTACGAGCAGTACTTC	many	TRBV4-1	TRBJ2-7	NA
CASSFGGSNNEQFF	TGTGCCAGCAGCTTTGGGGGGTCCAACAATGAGCAGTTCTTC	many	TRBV7-2	TRBJ2-1	NA
CASSPTKSYLSSYNEQFF	TGTGCCAGCTCACCAACGAAATCCTACCTGAGCTCCTACAATGAGCAGTTCTTC	many	TRBV18	TRBJ2-1	NA
CASSDGGVRTGELFF	TGTGCCAGCAGTGATGGGGGGGTGCGTACCGGGGAGCTGTTTTTT	many	TRBV12-3/TRBV12-4	TRBJ2-2	TRBD2
CSARDPSGHSYEQYF	TGCAGTGCTAGAGACCCTAGCGGCCACTCCTACGAGCAGTACTTC	many	TRBV20-1	TRBJ2-7	TRBD2
CASSLEGGLFF	TGTGCCAGCAGCTTAGAAGGGGGACTGTTTTTT	many	TRBV7-9	TRBJ1-4	NA
CATSDRPQLRSGSSYNEQFF	TGTGCCACCAGTGATCGTCCGCAGTTACGATCAGGGAGCTCCTACAATGAGCAGTTCTTC	medium-sized	TRBV24-1	TRBJ2-1	NA
CASSLAGANVLTF	TGTGCCAGCAGCTTAGCTGGGGCCAACGTCCTGACTTTC	many	TRBV11-2	TRBJ2-6	NA
CSASGKAGKAETQYF	TGCAGTGCTAGTGGTAAGGCAGGCAAGGCAGAGACCCAGTACTTC	many	TRBV20-1	TRBJ2-5	NA
CAISDRWGRVETEAFF	TGTGCCATCAGTGATCGATGGGGCAGGGTTGAGACTGAAGCTTTCTTT	many	TRBV10-3	TRBJ1-1	NA